These T cell receptor beta chains were read from a single sample in a study of post-analysis software for immune sequencing data. Each CDR3 protein is one row after TCRdb ran MiXCR on the PCR reads. Of some 690,000 distinct CDR3 sequences listed, approximately 60% are singletons. The specimen was blood. The receptors stem from a girl aged 2 to 9 with multiple sclerosis. Each CDR3 is given with its conserved first and last residue. The D gene is left open where the match is weak. Expanded clones are given a class, and other clones once, few, many or no size at all.

length	J	V	D	size	DNA	CDR3
14	TRBJ1-2	TRBV24-1	-	-	TGTGCCACCAGTGACGCACTACATATCTATGGCTACACCTTC	CATSDALHIYGYTF
12	TRBJ2-3	TRBV6-1	-	-	TGTGCCAGCAGGCGGAGCACAGATACGCAGTATTTT	CASRRSTDTQYF
14	TRBJ2-1	TRBV20-1	-	-	TGCAGTGCTAGATCCGGGCTCGGCTCGAATGAGCAGTTCTTT	CSARSGLGSNEQFF
14	TRBJ2-5	TRBV7-2	TRBD2	-	TGTGCCAGCAGCTCACGACTAGCGGTAGAGACCCAGTACTTC	CASSSRLAVETQYF
15	TRBJ2-4	TRBV7-9	-	-	TGTGCCAGCAGCTTAGGTGGAATTTCCGAAAACATTCAGTACTTC	CASSLGGISENIQYF
16	TRBJ2-7	TRBV5-1	TRBD2	-	TGCGCCAGCAGCTTGGCCCTTGCGGGAGCCACCTACGAGCAGTACTTC	CASSLALAGATYEQYF
15	TRBJ1-4	TRBV4-2	-	-	TGTGCCAGCAGCCAAGCACTCAGCCTTAATGAAAAACTGTTTTTT	CASSQALSLNEKLFF
14	TRBJ2-3	TRBV20-1	TRBD2	few	TGCAGTGCTAGGAGAGGGCGGGAGCTCGATACGCAGTATTTT	CSARRGRELDTQYF
12	TRBJ2-7	TRBV29-1	-	-	TGCAGCGTTGCAGAGCGGTCCGGCGAGCAGTACTTC	CSVAERSGEQYF
12	TRBJ1-2	TRBV27	-	-	TGTGCCAGCAGCCTTAGGATCTATGGCTACACCTTC	CASSLRIYGYTF
15	TRBJ2-3	TRBV2	-	-	TGTGCCAGCAGTGGGGGCAGTTCTTTCACAGATACGCAGTATTTT	CASSGGSSFTDTQYF
15	TRBJ2-3	TRBV28	-	few	TGTGCCAGCAGTTTACCCGGAACCGGAACAGATACGCAGTATTTT	CASSLPGTGTDTQYF
17	TRBJ2-1	TRBV30	-	-	TGTGCCTGGAGTCCCTCCTCCACAGGCCGTTGGGGCAATGAGCAGTTCTTC	CAWSPSSTGRWGNEQFF
14	TRBJ1-2	TRBV15	-	-	TGTGCCACCAGTAAGGACCGCGTTAACTATGGCTACACCTTC	CATSKDRVNYGYTF
15	TRBJ2-1	TRBV5-1	-	few	TGCGCCAGCAGGGGTGTGGGAACCTCCTACAATGAGCAGTTCTTC	CASRGVGTSYNEQFF
12	TRBJ1-5	TRBV20-1	TRBD1	-	TGCAGTGCACGGACAGGGTATCAGCCCCAGCATTTT	CSARTGYQPQHF
14	TRBJ2-3	TRBV20-1	TRBD2	once	TGCAGTGCCGCACCACTGGCGGGGGCAGATACGCAGTATTTT	CSAAPLAGADTQYF
17	TRBJ2-1	TRBV5-1	-	-	TGCGCCAGCAGCTTGGAAGGGGTGTCCTACTCCTACAATGAGCAGTTCTTC	CASSLEGVSYSYNEQFF
17	TRBJ2-5	TRBV7-9	TRBD2	-	TGTGCCAGCAACCACCCGCTTAGCGGGGCGGATCAAGAGACCCAGTACTTC	CASNHPLSGADQETQYF
11	TRBJ1-2	TRBV20-1	-	-	TGCTCAACTGGGGTCCCCTATGGCTACACCTTC	CSTGVPYGYTF
15	TRBJ1-4	TRBV5-1	-	once	TGCGCCAGCAGCTTCTTGGTGAAGGGCGAAGAAAAACTGTTTTTT	CASSFLVKGEEKLFF
14	TRBJ2-1	TRBV5-1	TRBD2	-	TGCGCCAGCAGCATGCACGGGACTAAGGATGAGCAGTTCTTC	CASSMHGTKDEQFF
15	TRBJ2-1	TRBV12-3/TRBV12-4	-	few	TGTGCCAGCAGTTTATATACCCCTATACGGGATGAGCAGTTCTTC	CASSLYTPIRDEQFF
13	TRBJ2-1	TRBV29-1	-	once	TGCAGCGTTTCGAGGGACTCCGACAATGAGCAGTTCTTC	CSVSRDSDNEQFF
17	TRBJ1-2	TRBV7-2	-	-	TGTGCCAGCACCATTTATAATACAGGGATGAGTGGAGATGGCTACACCTTC	CASTIYNTGMSGDGYTF
15	TRBJ2-3	TRBV20-1	TRBD1	-	TGCAGTGCCGAACCTCCGGGACAGGGAACAGATACGCAGTATTTT	CSAEPPGQGTDTQYF
16	TRBJ1-2	TRBV12-3/TRBV12-4	TRBD1	-	TGTGCCAGCAGTCCGGACAGGGAGCTTACTTACTATGGCTACACCTTC	CASSPDRELTYYGYTF
15	TRBJ2-7	TRBV6-1	-	once	TGTGCCAGCAGTGAATACAGGGAGGACCCCTACGAGCAGTACTTC	CASSEYREDPYEQYF
15	TRBJ1-2	TRBV6-1	-	-	TGTGCCAGCAGTGGATCCGGGACGGCCCTGTCTGGCTACACCTTC	CASSGSGTALSGYTF
19	TRBJ2-1	TRBV9	TRBD2	-	TGTGCCAGCAGCGTAGCTACCGGGGGAAGGCTAGCGGGAGAAAATGAGCAGTTCTTC	CASSVATGGRLAGENEQFF
16	TRBJ2-3	TRBV4-3	TRBD1	-	TGCGCCAGCAGCCAAGTTGGGGGACAGGGAACAGATACGCAGTATTTT	CASSQVGGQGTDTQYF
13	TRBJ2-7	TRBV30	-	-	TGTGCCTTGAGACACCAACCACACTACGAGCAGTACTTC	CALRHQPHYEQYF
15	TRBJ2-5	TRBV2	TRBD2	-	TGTGCCAGCACATCGACTAGCGGGAGAGGGGAGACCCAGTACTTC	CASTSTSGRGETQYF
15	TRBJ2-1	TRBV7-2	TRBD2	-	TGTGCCAGCAGCCGGAGCGGGGGGGTCGGGGATGAGCAGTTCTTC	CASSRSGGVGDEQFF
13	TRBJ2-7	TRBV6-1	-	-	TGTGCCAGCAGTGAACCGCCCTGGGACGAGCAGTACTTC	CASSEPPWDEQYF
15	TRBJ2-3	TRBV5-1	TRBD2	-	TGCGCCAGCATCCCGACTAGCGGGAGGAGGGATACGCAGTATTTT	CASIPTSGRRDTQYF
12	TRBJ1-2	TRBV29-1	-	-	TGCAGCGTTGGCGGCAGGTCTGATGGCTACACCTTC	CSVGGRSDGYTF
14	TRBJ2-1	TRBV4-3	-	-	TGCGCCAGCAGCCCCCAGAGGGTATCCCATGAGCAGTTCTTC	CASSPQRVSHEQFF
14	TRBJ1-5	TRBV10-3	-	few	TGTGCCATCAGTGACGGGGGGAGTGATCAGCCCCAGCATTTT	CAISDGGSDQPQHF
16	TRBJ2-5	TRBV7-8	TRBD1	-	TGTGCCAGCAGCCCTCTATCGACAGGGAAGCAAGAGACCCAGTACTTC	CASSPLSTGKQETQYF
13	TRBJ1-1	TRBV5-1	-	-	TGCGCCAGCAGCCCCGGACAGACCACTGAAGCTTTCTTT	CASSPGQTTEAFF
12	TRBJ1-1	TRBV20-1	-	few	TGCAGTGCTCCGGACAGGAACACTGAAGCTTTCTTT	CSAPDRNTEAFF
13	TRBJ1-1	TRBV4-2	TRBD1	-	TGTGCCAGCAGCCCAGACAGGGGGAATGAAGCTTTCTTT	CASSPDRGNEAFF
14	TRBJ1-2	TRBV20-1	-	-	TGCAGTGCTAGAACCTGGACGGAGGGGGATGGCTACACCTTC	CSARTWTEGDGYTF
14	TRBJ2-1	TRBV11-2	TRBD1	-	TGTGCCAGCAGCTCCTTGACAGGGGTTGGTGAGCAGTTCTTC	CASSSLTGVGEQFF
16	TRBJ2-4	TRBV4-3	-	-	TGCGCCAGCAGCCAAGAGGAAAGGTCGGGCAAAAACATTCAGTACTTC	CASSQEERSGKNIQYF
12	TRBJ1-2	TRBV6-5	-	few	TGTGCCAGCGCCCCAGAGGCAGGCGGCTACACCTTC	CASAPEAGGYTF
13	TRBJ2-1	TRBV15	-	-	TGTGCCACCAGCAGAGATGTCCCATCTGAGCAGTTCTTC	CATSRDVPSEQFF
14	TRBJ1-6	TRBV6-2/TRBV6-3	-	-	TGTGCCACCCTTCTCACTGCCTATAATTCACCCCTCCACTTT	CATLLTAYNSPLHF
15	TRBJ2-5	TRBV12-5	-	-	TGTGCTAGTGGTTTGGCGCCGGTACTTTCAGAGACCCAGTACTTC	CASGLAPVLSETQYF
12	TRBJ1-2	TRBV12-3/TRBV12-4	-	-	TGTGCCAGCAGACAGACAGATTACAGCTACACCTTC	CASRQTDYSYTF
15	TRBJ2-5	TRBV6-5	TRBD1	-	TGTGCCAGCAGTTACGGGACAGGGGGAAGAGAGACCCAGTACTTC	CASSYGTGGRETQYF
17	TRBJ2-1	TRBV10-3	TRBD2	-	TGTGCCATCAGTGAGTCTCCGCCGACTAGCGACTACAATGAGCAGTTCTTC	CAISESPPTSDYNEQFF
16	TRBJ1-3	TRBV29-1	-	-	TGCAGCGTTGATAATGGCCGAGACATCGCTGGAAACACCATATATTTT	CSVDNGRDIAGNTIYF
15	TRBJ2-4	TRBV7-2	-	few	TGTGCCAGCAGCGACCCGGTGGGAGATGAAAACATTCAGTACTTC	CASSDPVGDENIQYF
13	TRBJ1-1	TRBV12-3/TRBV12-4	TRBD1	-	TGTGCCAGCAGACGGACAGGGGGAATTGAAGCTTTCTTT	CASRRTGGIEAFF
10	TRBJ2-5	TRBV6-5	-	many	TGTGCCAGCGGTCAAGAGACCCAGTACTTC	CASGQETQYF